Each of the 8 T cell receptor beta chains below was sequenced from the same sample in a study of T cell clusters in autoimmune cytopenias. One tube held mixed TRB-A and TRB-B primer pools for touch-down PCR. TCRdb reprocessed the multiplex PCR reads, with one entry per CDR3 protein and no DNA. The listing contains roughly 1,400 distinct CDR3 sequences. TRB was amplified from 250 ng of peripheral blood genomic DNA per sample. The sample taken for sequencing was peripheral blood. The receptors here all came from a human donor with an autoimmune cytopenia or autoimmune hepatitis (not recorded which).

This clonotype is labeled large based on frequency. The chain has TRBV27 and TRBJ1-4. Per the germline V gene, CDR1 is MNHEY and CDR2 is SMNVEV (reference sequence). The CDR3 length is 13 residues. This chain's CDR3 is CASSLQGDEKLFF.

This clonotype is called medium-sized (0.01 to 0.1%) based on its frequency. V gene TRBV10-3 combines with J gene TRBJ1-2; the D gene TCRdb calls, TRBD1, cannot be checked with no DNA. Germline CDR1 ENHRY, CDR2 SYGVKD. This CDR3 region has 13 residues. The CDR3 region is CAISATGGYGYTF.

The chain links TRBV7-2 to TRBJ1-6. The germline V gene has CDR1 SGHTA and CDR2 FQGNSA. The CDR3 loop spans 17 amino acids. CDR3 sequence reads: CASSLIAVSSYNSPLHF. Full variable domain (outside the CDR3, taken from reference TRBV7-2 and TRBJ1-6): GAGVSQSPSNKVTEKGKDVELRCDPISGHTALYWYRQSLGQGLEFLIYFQGNSAPDKSGLPSDRFSAERTGGSVSTLTIQRTQQEDSAVYLCASSLIAVSSYNSPLHFGNGTRLTVT.

J is TRBJ1-3 and V is TRBV28. CDR1 and CDR2 (germline): MDHEN, SYDVKM. CDR3 size: 12 residues. The chain's CDR3 is CASSVERNTIYF.

Frequency places this clonotype as medium-sized (0.01 to 0.1%). The chain carries TRBV5-4 and TRBJ1-2. Germline values: CDR1 SGHNT, CDR2 YYREEE (reference sequence). The CDR3 loop spans 15 amino acids. CDR3: CASSSSQLGNYGYTF.

The chain's CDR3 is CASSPDRSTNEKLFF. The chain links TRBV7-9 to TRBJ1-4; TCRdb's assignment of TRBD1 cannot be checked, as there is no DNA. Germline V gene lookup returns CDR1 SEHNR and CDR2 FQNEAQ (reference sequence). This CDR3 spans 15 amino acids.

This clonotype registers large by frequency. The CDR3 loop reads CAISDLDYRQGNYGYTF. V and J are TRBV10-3 and TRBJ1-2; TCRdb indicates TRBD1, and absent DNA this call remains unverified. The germline gives CDR1 ENHRY, CDR2 SYGVKD. This CDR3 is 17 amino acids long.

In terms of frequency, this clonotype is medium-sized (0.01 to 0.1%). The V gene is TRBV30, the J gene TRBJ1-2; TCRdb selects TRBD1, and the lack of DNA leaves this call unchecked. This CDR3 has 15 residues. Germline CDR1 reads GTSNPN; CDR2 reads SVGIG (reference sequence). The CDR3 sequence: CAWSPGSRPNYGYTF.